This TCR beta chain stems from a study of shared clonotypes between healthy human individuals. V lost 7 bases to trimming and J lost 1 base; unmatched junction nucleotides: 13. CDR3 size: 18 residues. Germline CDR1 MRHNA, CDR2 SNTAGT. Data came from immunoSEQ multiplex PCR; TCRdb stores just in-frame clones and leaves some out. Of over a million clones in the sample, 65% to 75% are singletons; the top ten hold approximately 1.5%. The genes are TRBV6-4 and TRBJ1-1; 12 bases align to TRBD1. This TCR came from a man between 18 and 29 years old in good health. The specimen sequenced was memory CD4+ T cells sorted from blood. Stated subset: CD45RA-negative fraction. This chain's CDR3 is CASNEGDRGRPGNTEAFF. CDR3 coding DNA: TGTGCCAGCAACGAAGGGGACAGGGGGCGCCCGGGGAACACTGAAGCTTTCTTT.